Sequencing of this TCR beta chain was carried out in a study of tumor and adjacent non-tumor tissue in lung cancer. Turning to the study itself: Patients comprised about a dozen adenocarcinoma, a couple of squamous cell carcinoma and 1 small cell lung cancer. Stage I to III disease affected 10 men and 5 women aged roughly 31 to 85.

No cell sorting was done before RNA was extracted from the tissue. More than 3 cm separated this lung sample from the edge of the tumor. TCRbeta libraries were built with three rounds of nested PCR, modified from ARM-PCR. Using its own MiXCR run on the multiplex PCR reads, TCRdb lists one record per CDR3 protein. The sample consists of under 80,000 distinct CDR3 sequences, roughly three quarters of them appearing once. This CDR3 region has 12 residues. V lost 6 bases to trimming and J lost 13 bases, with 18 bases between them. CDR1 MNHNS and CDR2 SASEGT come from the germline V gene. Findings and caveats of the study: TCR diversity was significantly greater in tumor than normal lung tissue. Top 100 clones took a larger repertoire share in normal lung.

As concerns this clonotype: The target antigen is unknown.

Input material: distant non-tumor lung tissue. The chain joins TRBV6-1 to TRBJ2-5, with D perhaps matching TRBD2 (6 bases). This receptor was identified in a man between 60 and 70 years old with non-small cell lung cancer. The CDR3 coding sequence is TGTGCCAGCAGGGGACTTCAAGAGGCCCGGTACTTC. It yields the protein CASRGLQEARYF.